This T cell receptor (beta chain) was documented in a study of blood T cell repertoires in COVID-19. Across the whole study: PBMCs, B-cell-depleted T cells, or T cells were the source of the cDNA or gDNA that made up the material.

Assignments of participants to cohorts depended upon their own reported clinical history. Germline V gene data show CDR1 as SGHKS and CDR2 as YYEKEE (reference sequence). With 0 bases removed from V and 6 bases from J, the gap between germline ends came to 10 bases. This CDR3 region has 14 residues. Profiled with immunoSEQ multiplex PCR; TCRdb holds only in-frame clones, not every one. This table has 95,000 to 150,000 clones, roughly 89% appearing once. Sequenced: PBMCs or T cells enriched from blood (not recorded which). The rearrangement uses TRBV5-5 and TRBJ1-5, with D perhaps matching TRBD1 (5 bases). The clonotype was recovered from a woman aged 25 to 45 who had recovered from COVID-19. The CDR3 protein is CASSLVGEGQPQHF. CDR3 nucleotide sequence: TGTGCCAGCAGCTTGGTAGGGGAGGGTCAGCCCCAGCATTTT.